This TCR beta chain was profiled in a study of radiation and T cells in renal cell carcinoma. Study observations and caveats: Without pretreatment biopsies, baseline tumor clonotype presence was undetermined.

Time point given: baseline pretreatment blood. The sample's treatment: 15 Gy SBRT to primary tumor, nephrectomy 4 weeks later. The tumor was a clear cell renal cell carcinoma. The repertoire was sequenced with immunoSEQ multiplex PCR; TCRdb's copy has only in-frame clones and lacks some. This sample has some 95,000 clones, with 70% to 90% found just once. V was shortened by 0 bases and J by 2 bases, with 11 bases between the two germline ends. The CDR3 extends over 17 amino acids. Germline-derived CDR1 and CDR2 are LGHNA and YSLEER. With regard to this clone: Its specificity is not known.

The gene calls are TRBV4-3 and TRBJ1-6; no reliable D call. The clonotype was recovered from a man in his fifties or sixties with renal cell carcinoma. The sequenced sample was blood, obtained from a patient whose treatment included radiotherapy and nephrectomy. For the CDR3, the DNA is TGCGCCAGCAGCCAAGAAGGCGGGGTAGCCTATAATTCACCCCTCCACTTT. Its protein product is CASSQEGGVAYNSPLHF.